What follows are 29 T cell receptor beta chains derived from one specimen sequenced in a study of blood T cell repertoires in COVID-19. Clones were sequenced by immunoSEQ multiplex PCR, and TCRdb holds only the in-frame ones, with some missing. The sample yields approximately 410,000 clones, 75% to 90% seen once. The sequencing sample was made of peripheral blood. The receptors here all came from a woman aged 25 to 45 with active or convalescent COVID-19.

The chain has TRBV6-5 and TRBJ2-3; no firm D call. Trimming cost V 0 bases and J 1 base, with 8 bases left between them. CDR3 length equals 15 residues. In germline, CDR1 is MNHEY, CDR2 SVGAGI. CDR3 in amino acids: CASSYSVQGTDTQYF. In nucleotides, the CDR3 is TGTGCCAGCAGTTACTCGGTCCAGGGCACAGATACGCAGTATTTT.

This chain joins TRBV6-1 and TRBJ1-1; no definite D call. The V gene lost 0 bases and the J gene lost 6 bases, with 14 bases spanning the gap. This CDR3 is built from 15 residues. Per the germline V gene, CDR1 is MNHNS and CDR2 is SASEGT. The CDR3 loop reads CASSEAEGQPPEAFF. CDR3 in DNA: TGTGCCAGCAGTGAAGCGGAGGGTCAGCCCCCTGAAGCTTTCTTT.

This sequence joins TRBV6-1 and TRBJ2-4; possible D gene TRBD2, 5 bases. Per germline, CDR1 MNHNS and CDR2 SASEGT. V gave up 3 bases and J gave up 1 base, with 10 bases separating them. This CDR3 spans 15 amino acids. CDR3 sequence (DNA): TGTGCCAGCAGTGACCGGGGTGGGGCCAAAAACATTCAGTACTTC. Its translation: CASSDRGGAKNIQYF.

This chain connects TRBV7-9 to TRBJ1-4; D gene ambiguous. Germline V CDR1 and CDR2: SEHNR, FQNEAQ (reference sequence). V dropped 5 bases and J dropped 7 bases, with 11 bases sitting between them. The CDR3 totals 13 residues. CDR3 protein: CASSLGPFEKLFF. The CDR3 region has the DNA TGTGCCAGCAGCCTTGGGCCTTTTGAAAAACTGTTTTTT.

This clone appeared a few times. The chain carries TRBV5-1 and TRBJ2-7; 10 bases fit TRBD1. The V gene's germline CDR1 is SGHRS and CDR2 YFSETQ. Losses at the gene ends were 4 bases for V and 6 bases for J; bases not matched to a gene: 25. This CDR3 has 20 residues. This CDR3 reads CASSAGKLSGTGDVPGEQYF. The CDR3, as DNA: TGCGCCAGCAGCGCTGGAAAACTATCCGGGACAGGGGACGTCCCTGGCGAGCAGTACTTC.

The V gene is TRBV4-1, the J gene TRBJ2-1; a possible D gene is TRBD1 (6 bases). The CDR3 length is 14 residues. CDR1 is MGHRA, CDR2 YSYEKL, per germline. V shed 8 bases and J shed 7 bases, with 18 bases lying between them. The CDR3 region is CASGDQGPENEQFF. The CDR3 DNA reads TGCGCCAGCGGGGACCAGGGGCCGGAAAATGAGCAGTTCTTC.

CDR3 DNA: TGTGCCAGCAGCTTCTCGGGGACTAGCGGGATAAGCTCCTACAATGAGCAGTTCTTC. Encoded protein: CASSFSGTSGISSYNEQFF. The rearrangement links TRBV7-6 to TRBJ2-1; 13 nucleotides align to TRBD2. The CDR3 is 19 amino acids. The V gene end was trimmed by 3 bases and the J gene end by 0 bases; junction bases not matched to a gene: 8. The germline gives CDR1 SGHVS, CDR2 FNYEAQ.

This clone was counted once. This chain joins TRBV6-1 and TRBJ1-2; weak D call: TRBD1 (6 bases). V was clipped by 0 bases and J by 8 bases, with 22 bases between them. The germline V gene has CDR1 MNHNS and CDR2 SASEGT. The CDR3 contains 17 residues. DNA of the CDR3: TGTGCCAGCAGTGAAGCGCTTCGGACAGTCCCCAGGAACGGCTACACCTTC. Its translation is CASSEALRTVPRNGYTF.

In nucleotides, the CDR3 is TGTGCCACCAGCACAAGCCAGGGGAACTATGGCTACACCTTC. Protein sequence: CATSTSQGNYGYTF. The J gene is TRBJ1-2, the V gene TRBV15, with a weak D call TRBD1 (6 bases). The CDR3 is made up of 14 amino acids. The V end was cut by 4 bases, the J end by 2 bases, with 11 bases between. Germline V gene data show CDR1 as LNHNV and CDR2 as YYDKDF (reference sequence).

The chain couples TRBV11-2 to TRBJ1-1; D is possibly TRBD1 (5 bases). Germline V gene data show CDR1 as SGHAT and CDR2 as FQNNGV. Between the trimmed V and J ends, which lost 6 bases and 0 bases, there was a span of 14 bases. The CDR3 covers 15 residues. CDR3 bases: TGTGCCAGCAGTTCAGGGTGGAGCATGAACACTGAAGCTTTCTTT. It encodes CASSSGWSMNTEAFF.

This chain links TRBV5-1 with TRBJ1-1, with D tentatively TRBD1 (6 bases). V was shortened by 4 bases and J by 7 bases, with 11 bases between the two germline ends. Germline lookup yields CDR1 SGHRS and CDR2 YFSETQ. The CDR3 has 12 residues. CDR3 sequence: CASSVGQIEAFF. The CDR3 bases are TGCGCCAGCAGCGTCGGACAGATTGAAGCTTTCTTT.

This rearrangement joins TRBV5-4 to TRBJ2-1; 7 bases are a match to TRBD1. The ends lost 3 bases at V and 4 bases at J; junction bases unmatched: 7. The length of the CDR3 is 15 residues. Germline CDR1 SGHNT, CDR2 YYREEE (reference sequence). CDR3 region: CASSSGQVIYNEQFF. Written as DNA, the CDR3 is TGTGCCAGCAGCTCAGGACAGGTGATTTACAATGAGCAGTTCTTC.

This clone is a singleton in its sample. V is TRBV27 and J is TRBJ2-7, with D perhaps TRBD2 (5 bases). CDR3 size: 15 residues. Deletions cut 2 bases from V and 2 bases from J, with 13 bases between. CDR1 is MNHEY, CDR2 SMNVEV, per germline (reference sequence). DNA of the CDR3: TGTGCCAGCAGTTTAATAGGGCGGGTCGCCTACGAGCAGTACTTC. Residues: CASSLIGRVAYEQYF.

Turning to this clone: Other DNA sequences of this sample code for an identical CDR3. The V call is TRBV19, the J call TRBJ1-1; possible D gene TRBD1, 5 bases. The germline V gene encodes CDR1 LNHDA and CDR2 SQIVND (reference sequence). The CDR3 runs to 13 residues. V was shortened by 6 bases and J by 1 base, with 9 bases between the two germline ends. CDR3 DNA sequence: TGTGCCAGTAGCACCACAGGGAACACTGAAGCTTTCTTT. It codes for CASSTTGNTEAFF.

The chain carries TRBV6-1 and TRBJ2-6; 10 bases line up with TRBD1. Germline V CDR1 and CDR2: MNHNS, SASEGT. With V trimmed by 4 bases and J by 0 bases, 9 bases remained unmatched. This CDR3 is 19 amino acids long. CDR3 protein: CASSGGPGQGPSGANVLTF. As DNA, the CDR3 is TGTGCCAGCAGTGGGGGACCGGGACAGGGGCCCTCTGGGGCCAACGTCCTGACTTTC.

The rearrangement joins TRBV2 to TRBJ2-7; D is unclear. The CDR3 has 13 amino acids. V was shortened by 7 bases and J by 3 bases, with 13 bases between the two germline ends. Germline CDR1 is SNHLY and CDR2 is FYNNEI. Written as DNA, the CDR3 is TGTGCCAGCAACCAGGCCTCAAGCTACGAGCAGTACTTC. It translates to CASNQASSYEQYF.

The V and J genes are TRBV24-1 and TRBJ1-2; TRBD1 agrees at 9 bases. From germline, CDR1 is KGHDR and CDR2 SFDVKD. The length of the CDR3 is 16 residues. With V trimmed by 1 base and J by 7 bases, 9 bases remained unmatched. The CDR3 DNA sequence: TGTGCCACCAGTGATTTCGGGACAGGGATCTCGAGTGGCTACACCTTC. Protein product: CATSDFGTGISSGYTF.

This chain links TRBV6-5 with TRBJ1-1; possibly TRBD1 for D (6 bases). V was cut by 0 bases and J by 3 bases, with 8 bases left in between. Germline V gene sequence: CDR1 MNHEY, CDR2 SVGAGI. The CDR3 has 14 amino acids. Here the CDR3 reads CASSYSGQHTEAFF. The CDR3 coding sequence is TGTGCCAGCAGTTACTCCGGACAGCACACTGAAGCTTTCTTT.

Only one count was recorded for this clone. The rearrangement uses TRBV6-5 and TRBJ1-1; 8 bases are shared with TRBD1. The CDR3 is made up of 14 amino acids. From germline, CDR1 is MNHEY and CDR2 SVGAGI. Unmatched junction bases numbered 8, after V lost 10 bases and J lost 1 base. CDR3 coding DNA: TGTGCCATAACGCTGGACAGGGAGAACACTGAAGCTTTCTTT. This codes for CAITLDRENTEAFF.

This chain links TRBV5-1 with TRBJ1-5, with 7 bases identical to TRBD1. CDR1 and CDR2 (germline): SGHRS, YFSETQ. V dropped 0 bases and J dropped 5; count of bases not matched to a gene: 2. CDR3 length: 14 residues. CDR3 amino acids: CASSLDRGDQPQHF. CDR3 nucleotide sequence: TGCGCCAGCAGCTTGGACAGGGGAGATCAGCCCCAGCATTTT.

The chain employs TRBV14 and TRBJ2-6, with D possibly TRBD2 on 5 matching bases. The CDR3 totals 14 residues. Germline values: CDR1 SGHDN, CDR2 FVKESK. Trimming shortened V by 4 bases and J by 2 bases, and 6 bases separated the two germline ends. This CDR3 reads CASSLLAGANVLTF. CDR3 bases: TGTGCCAGCAGCCTACTAGCTGGGGCCAACGTCCTGACTTTC.

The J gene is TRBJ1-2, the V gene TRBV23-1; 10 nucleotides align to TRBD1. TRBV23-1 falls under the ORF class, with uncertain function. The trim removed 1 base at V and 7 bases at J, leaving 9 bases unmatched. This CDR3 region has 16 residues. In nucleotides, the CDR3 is TGCGCCAGCAGTCAATGTCAGGACAGGGGGGGCTTTGGCTACACCTTC. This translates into CASSQCQDRGGFGYTF.

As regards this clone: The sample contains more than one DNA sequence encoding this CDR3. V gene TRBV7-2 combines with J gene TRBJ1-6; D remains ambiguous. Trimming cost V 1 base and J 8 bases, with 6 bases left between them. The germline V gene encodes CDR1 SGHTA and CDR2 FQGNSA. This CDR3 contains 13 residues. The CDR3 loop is CASSLDRDSPLHF. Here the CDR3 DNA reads TGTGCCAGCAGCTTAGATCGGGATTCACCCCTCCACTTT.

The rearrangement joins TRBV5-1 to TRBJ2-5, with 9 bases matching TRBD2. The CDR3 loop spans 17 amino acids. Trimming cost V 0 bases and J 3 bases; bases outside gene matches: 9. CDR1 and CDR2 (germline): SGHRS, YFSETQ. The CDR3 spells CASSLALTGGREETQYF. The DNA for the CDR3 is TGCGCCAGCAGCTTGGCCCTCACGGGCGGGAGGGAAGAGACCCAGTACTTC. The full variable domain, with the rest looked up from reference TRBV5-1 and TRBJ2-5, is KAGVTQTPRYLIKTRGQQVTLSCSPISGHRSVSWYQQTPGQGLQFLFEYFSETQRNKGNFPGRFSGRQFSNSRSEMNVSTLELGDSALYLCASSLALTGGREETQYFGPGTRLLVL.

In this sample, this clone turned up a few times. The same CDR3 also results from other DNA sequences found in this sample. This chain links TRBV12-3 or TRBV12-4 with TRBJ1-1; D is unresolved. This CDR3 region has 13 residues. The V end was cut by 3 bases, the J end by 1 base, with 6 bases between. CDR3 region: CASSFGGNTEAFF. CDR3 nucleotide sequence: TGTGCCAGCAGTTTTGGAGGGAACACTGAAGCTTTCTTT.

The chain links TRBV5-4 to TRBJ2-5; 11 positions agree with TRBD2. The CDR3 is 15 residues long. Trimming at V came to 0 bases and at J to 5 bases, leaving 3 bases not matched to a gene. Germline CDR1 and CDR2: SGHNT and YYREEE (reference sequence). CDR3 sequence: CASSLGASGRETQYF. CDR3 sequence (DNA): TGTGCCAGCAGCTTGGGTGCTAGCGGGAGGGAGACCCAGTACTTC.

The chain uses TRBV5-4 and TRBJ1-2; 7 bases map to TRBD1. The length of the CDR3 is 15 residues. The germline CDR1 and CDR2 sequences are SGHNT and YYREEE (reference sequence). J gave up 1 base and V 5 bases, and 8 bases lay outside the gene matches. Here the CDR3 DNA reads TGTGCCAGCAGACCAGGACAGGCTCTTAACTATGGCTACACCTTC. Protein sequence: CASRPGQALNYGYTF. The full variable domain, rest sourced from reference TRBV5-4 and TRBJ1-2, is ETGVTQSPTHLIKTRGQQVTLRCSSQSGHNTVSWYQQALGQGPQFIFQYYREEENGRGNFPPRFSGLQFPNYSSELNVNALELDDSALYLCASRPGQALNYGYTFGSGTRLTVV.

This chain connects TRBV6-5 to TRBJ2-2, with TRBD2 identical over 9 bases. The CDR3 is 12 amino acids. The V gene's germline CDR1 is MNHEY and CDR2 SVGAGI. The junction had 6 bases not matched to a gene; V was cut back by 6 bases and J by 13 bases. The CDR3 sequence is CASSPSGRLLFF. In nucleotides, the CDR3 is TGTGCCAGCAGCCCAAGCGGGAGGTTGCTGTTTTTT.

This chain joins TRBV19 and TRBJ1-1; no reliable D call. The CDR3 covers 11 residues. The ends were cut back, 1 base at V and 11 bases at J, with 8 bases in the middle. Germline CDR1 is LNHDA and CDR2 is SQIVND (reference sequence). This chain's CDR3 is CASSIGLQAFF. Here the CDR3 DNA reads TGTGCCAGTAGTATAGGGCTCCAGGCTTTCTTT. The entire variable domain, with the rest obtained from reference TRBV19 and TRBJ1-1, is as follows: DGGITQSPKYLFRKEGQNVTLSCEQNLNHDAMYWYRQDPGQGLRLIYYSQIVNDFQKGDIAEGYSVSREKKESFPLTVTSAQKNPTAFYLCASSIGLQAFFGQGTRLTVV.